Presented here are 10 T cell receptor beta chains from one specimen sequenced in a study of CD8 T cells in Susac syndrome. Reverse transcription of roughly 0.45 to 1 ug RNA used random hexamers. TCRdb re-called the immunoSEQ multiplex PCR reads with MiXCR, one entry per CDR3 protein. Of 150,000 to 200,000 distinct CDR3 sequences listed, roughly nine tenths are singletons. Sequenced input: CD4+ T cells from PBMCs. These receptors were collected from a human donor with Susac syndrome.

The chain employs TRBV20-1 and TRBJ1-4, with 7 bases aligning to TRBD1. V lost 3 bases to trimming and J lost 3 bases; unmatched junction nucleotides: 7. The V gene's germline CDR1 is DFQATT and CDR2 SNEGSKA (reference sequence). The CDR3 contains 15 residues. The CDR3 sequence is CSASPRGTANEKLFF. The CDR3 DNA sequence: TGCAGTGCTAGCCCCAGGGGGACGGCTAATGAAAAACTGTTTTTT.

V usage is TRBV7-9 and J usage is TRBJ2-7; perhaps TRBD2 as D (5 bases). V was cut by 1 base and J by 3 bases, with 10 bases left in between. This CDR3 is 14 amino acids long. The germline V gene has CDR1 SEHNR and CDR2 FQNEAQ (reference sequence). CDR3 in DNA: TGTGCCAGCAGCTTAGGGCGGGCTGGCTACGAGCAGTACTTC. Translated, it gives CASSLGRAGYEQYF.

The gene calls are TRBV5-6 and TRBJ2-6; D may be TRBD2 (6 bases). The V gene's germline CDR1 is SGHDT and CDR2 YYEEEE. Trimming took off 4 bases at V and 1 base at J, with 18 bases between the two ends. The CDR3 runs 18 residues. CDR3 loop: CASSPVSSTSSGANVLTF. Here the CDR3 DNA reads TGTGCCAGCAGCCCCGTATCCTCGACTAGTTCTGGGGCCAACGTCCTGACTTTC. The variable domain in full, with the rest retrieved from reference TRBV5-6 and TRBJ2-6, is DAGVTQSPTHLIKTRGQQVTLRCSPKSGHDTVSWYQQALGQGPQFIFQYYEEEERQRGNFPDRFSGHQFPNYSSELNVNALLLGDSALYLCASSPVSSTSSGANVLTFGAGSRLTVL.

The J gene is TRBJ2-1, the V gene TRBV29-1, with 7 bases aligning to TRBD1. Trimming removed 0 bases from V and 9 bases from J; junction bases left unmatched: 8. This CDR3 contains 14 residues. Germline CDR1 is SQVTM and CDR2 is ANQGSEA. The CDR3 DNA reads TGCAGCGTTGAAGACAGGGGGACAGTGGTTGAGCAGTTCTTC. Its protein is CSVEDRGTVVEQFF.

This chain joins TRBV5-1 and TRBJ2-1; 13 bases fit TRBD2. CDR3 size: 15 residues. The V gene end was trimmed by 2 bases and the J gene end by 9 bases; junction bases not matched to a gene: 5. Germline CDR1 and CDR2: SGHRS and YFSETQ. Here the CDR3 reads CASSLTSGRAGEQFF. The CDR3 bases are TGCGCCAGCAGCTTAACTAGCGGGAGGGCCGGTGAGCAGTTCTTC.

The gene calls are TRBV3-1 and TRBJ2-3; TRBD2 agrees at 10 bases. The CDR3 has 16 amino acids. From germline, CDR1 is LGHDT and CDR2 YNNKEL (reference sequence). With V trimmed by 4 bases and J by 9 bases, 13 bases remained unmatched. CDR3 region: CASSPSGGAAIVTQYF. The CDR3 coding sequence is TGTGCCAGCAGCCCAAGCGGGGGGGCCGCCATAGTGACGCAGTATTTT.

The V and J genes are TRBV5-6 and TRBJ2-3, with 8 bases identical to TRBD1. Germline CDR1 SGHDT, CDR2 YYEEEE. V was clipped by 0 bases and J by 2 bases; unmatched bases: 2. This CDR3 is built from 15 residues. The DNA of the CDR3 is TGTGCCAGCAGCTTGGAGACAGGGGCCACAGATACGCAGTATTTT. Translated: CASSLETGATDTQYF.

The genes are TRBV5-1 and TRBJ1-3; no clear D. This CDR3 is built from 14 residues. V was clipped by 4 bases and J by 0 bases, with 8 bases between them. Germline V gene sequence: CDR1 SGHRS, CDR2 YFSETQ. The CDR3, as DNA: TGCGCCAGCAGCGAGAGTTTCTCTGGAAACACCATATATTTT. It translates to CASSESFSGNTIYF.

V usage is TRBV27 and J usage is TRBJ2-7; D gene uncertain. V lost 9 bases and J 6 bases, leaving 18 bases between the germline ends. The length of the CDR3 is 13 residues. CDR1 and CDR2 (germline): MNHEY, SMNVEV (reference sequence). This chain's CDR3 is CASKTPLGTEQYF. The CDR3 DNA is TGTGCCAGTAAAACTCCACTTGGCACCGAGCAGTACTTC.

The V call is TRBV19, the J call TRBJ1-2; no clear D gene. The V end lost 5 bases, the J end lost 2 bases, and 3 bases lay between the germline ends. The germline CDR1 and CDR2 sequences are LNHDA and SQIVND (reference sequence). This CDR3 is built from 11 residues. The CDR3: CASSHNYGYTF. DNA for the CDR3: TGTGCCAGTAGTCACAACTATGGCTACACCTTC.